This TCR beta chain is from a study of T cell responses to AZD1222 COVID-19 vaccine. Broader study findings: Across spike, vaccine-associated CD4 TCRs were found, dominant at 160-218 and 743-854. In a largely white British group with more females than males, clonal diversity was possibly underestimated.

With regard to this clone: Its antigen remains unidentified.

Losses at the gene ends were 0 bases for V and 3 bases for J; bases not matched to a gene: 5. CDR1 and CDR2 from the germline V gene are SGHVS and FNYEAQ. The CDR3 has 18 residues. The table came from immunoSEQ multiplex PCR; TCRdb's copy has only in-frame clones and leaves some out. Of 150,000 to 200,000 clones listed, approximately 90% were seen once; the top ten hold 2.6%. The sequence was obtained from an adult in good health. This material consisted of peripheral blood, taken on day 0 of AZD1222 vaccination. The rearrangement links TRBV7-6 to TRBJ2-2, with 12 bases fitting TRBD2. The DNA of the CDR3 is TGTGCCAGCAGCTTAGCGCCTAGCGGGAGGGTTGACACCGGGGAGCTGTTTTTT. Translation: CASSLAPSGRVDTGELFF.